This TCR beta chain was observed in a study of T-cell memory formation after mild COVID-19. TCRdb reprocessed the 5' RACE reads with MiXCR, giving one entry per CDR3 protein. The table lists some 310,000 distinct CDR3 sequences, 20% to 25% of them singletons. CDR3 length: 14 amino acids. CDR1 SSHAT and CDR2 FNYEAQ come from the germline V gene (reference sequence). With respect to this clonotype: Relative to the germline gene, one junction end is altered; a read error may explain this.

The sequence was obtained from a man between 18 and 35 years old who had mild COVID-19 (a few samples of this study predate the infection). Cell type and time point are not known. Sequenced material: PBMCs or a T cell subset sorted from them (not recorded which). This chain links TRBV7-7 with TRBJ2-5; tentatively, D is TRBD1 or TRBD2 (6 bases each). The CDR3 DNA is TGTGCTAGCAGCTCGGGATCCGGGGGCGAGACCCAGTACTTC. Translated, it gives CASSSGSGGETQYF. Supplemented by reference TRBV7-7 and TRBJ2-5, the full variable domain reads GAGVSQSPRYKVTKRGQDVTLRCDPISSHATLYWYQQALGQGPEFLTYFNYEAQPDKSGLPSDRFSAERPEGSISTLTIQRTEQRDSAMYRCASSSGSGGETQYFGPGTRLLVL.